This T cell receptor beta chain was sequenced during a study of blood T cell repertoires in COVID-19. Profiled with immunoSEQ multiplex PCR; TCRdb holds only in-frame clones, not every one. This sample has about 120,000 clones, with roughly 78% found just once. Germline assignment: CDR1 SGHTA and CDR2 FQGNSA. The CDR3 spans 15 residues. With 5 bases removed from V and 3 bases from J, the gap between germline ends came to 17 bases. The specimen sequenced was peripheral blood. The receptor was isolated from a man in his fifties or sixties with active or convalescent COVID-19. The chain uses TRBV7-2 and TRBJ2-7; weak D call: TRBD2 (6 bases). CDR3 DNA sequence: TGTGCCAGCAGCCCAACCCCCCGGGGGAACTACGAGCAGTACTTC. The encoded protein is CASSPTPRGNYEQYF.